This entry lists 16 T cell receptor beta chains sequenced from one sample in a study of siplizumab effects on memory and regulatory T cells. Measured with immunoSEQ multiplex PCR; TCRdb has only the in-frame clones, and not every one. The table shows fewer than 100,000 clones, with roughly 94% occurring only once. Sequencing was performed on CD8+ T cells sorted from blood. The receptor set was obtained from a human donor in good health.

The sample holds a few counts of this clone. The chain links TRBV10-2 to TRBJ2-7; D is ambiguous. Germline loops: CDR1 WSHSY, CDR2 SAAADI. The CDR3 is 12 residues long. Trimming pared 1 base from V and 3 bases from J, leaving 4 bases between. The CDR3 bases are TGCGCCAGCAGTGAGTGGAGCTACGAGCAGTACTTC. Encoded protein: CASSEWSYEQYF.

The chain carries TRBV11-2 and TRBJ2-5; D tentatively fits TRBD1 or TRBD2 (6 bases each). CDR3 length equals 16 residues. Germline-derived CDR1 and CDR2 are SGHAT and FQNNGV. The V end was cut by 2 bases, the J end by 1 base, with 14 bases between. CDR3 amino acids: CASSLWYGGPQETQYF. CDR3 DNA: TGTGCCAGCAGCTTATGGTACGGGGGCCCCCAAGAGACCCAGTACTTC.

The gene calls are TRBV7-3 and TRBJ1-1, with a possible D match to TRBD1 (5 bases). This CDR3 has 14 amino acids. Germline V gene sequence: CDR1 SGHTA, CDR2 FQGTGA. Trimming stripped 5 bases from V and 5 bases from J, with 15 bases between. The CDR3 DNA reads TGTGCCAGCAGCCCGACTGGGGGTTGGACTGAAGCTTTCTTT. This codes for CASSPTGGWTEAFF.

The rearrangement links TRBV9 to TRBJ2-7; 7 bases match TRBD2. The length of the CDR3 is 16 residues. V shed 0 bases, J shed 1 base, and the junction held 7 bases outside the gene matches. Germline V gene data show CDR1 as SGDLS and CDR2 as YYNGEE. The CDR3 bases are TGTGCCAGCAGCGTAGGTGGGGGAGGGATATCCTACGAGCAGTACTTC. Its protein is CASSVGGGGISYEQYF.

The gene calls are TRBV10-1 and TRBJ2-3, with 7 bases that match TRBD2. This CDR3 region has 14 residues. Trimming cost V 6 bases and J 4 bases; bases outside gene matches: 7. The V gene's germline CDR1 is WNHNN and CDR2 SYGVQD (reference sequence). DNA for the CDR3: TGCGCCAGCAGCTTGGTAGCGGGTGCAGATACGCAGTATTTT. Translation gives CASSLVAGADTQYF.

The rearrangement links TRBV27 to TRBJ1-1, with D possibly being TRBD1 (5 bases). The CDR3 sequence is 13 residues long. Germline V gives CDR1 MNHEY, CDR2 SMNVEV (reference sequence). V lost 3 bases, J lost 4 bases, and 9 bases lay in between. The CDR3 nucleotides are TGTGCCAGCAGTTTTGGGGGGGGCACTGAAGCTTTCTTT. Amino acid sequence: CASSFGGGTEAFF.

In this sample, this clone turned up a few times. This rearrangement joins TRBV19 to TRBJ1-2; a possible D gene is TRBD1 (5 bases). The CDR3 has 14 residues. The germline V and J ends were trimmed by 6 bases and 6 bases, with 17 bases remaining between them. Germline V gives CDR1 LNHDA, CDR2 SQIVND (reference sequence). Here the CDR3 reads CASRPFSGTDGYTF. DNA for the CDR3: TGTGCCAGTAGGCCTTTCAGCGGGACGGATGGCTACACCTTC.

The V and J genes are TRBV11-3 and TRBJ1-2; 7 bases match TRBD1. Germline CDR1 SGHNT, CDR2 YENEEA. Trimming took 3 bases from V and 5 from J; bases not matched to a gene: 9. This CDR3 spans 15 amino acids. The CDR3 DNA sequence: TGTGCCAGCAGCTTGCAGGACAGGAGAGATTATGGCTACACCTTC. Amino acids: CASSLQDRRDYGYTF.

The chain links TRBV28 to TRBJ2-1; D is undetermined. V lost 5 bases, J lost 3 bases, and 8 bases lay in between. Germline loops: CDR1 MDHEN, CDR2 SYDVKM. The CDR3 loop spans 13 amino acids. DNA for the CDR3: TGTGCCAGCAGTGCCTCGCTCTACAATGAGCAGTTCTTC. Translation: CASSASLYNEQFF.

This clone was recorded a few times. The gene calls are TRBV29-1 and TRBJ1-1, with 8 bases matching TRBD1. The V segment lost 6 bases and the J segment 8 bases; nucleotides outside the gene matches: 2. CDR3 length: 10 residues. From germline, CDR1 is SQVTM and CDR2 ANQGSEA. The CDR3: CSVYRGEAFF. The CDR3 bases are TGCAGCGTGTACAGGGGGGAAGCTTTCTTT.

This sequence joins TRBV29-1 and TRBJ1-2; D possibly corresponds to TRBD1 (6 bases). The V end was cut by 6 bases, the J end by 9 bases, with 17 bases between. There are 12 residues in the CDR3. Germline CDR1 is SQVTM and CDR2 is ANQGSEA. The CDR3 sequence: CSVTTGGRSYTF. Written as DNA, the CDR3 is TGCAGCGTGACCACCGGGGGCCGGAGCTACACCTTC.

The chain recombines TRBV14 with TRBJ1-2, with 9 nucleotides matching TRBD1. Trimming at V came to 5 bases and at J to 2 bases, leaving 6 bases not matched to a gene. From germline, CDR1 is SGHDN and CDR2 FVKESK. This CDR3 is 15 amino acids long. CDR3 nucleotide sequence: TGTGCCAGCAGCTTTGGGACAGGGAAAAACTATGGCTACACCTTC. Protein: CASSFGTGKNYGYTF.

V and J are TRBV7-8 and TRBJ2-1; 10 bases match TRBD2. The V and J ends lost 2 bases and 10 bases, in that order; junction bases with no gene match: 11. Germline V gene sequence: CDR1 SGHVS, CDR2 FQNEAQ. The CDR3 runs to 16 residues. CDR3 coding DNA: TGTGCCAGCAGCTTATATCTAGCGGGAGTTTTCCAAGAGCAGTTCTTC. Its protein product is CASSLYLAGVFQEQFF.

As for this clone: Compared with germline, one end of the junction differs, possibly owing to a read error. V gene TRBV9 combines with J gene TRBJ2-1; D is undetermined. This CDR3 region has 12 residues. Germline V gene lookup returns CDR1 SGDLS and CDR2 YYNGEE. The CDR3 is CASSASNNEQFF. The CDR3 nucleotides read TGTGCCAGCAGCGCCTCCAACAATGAGCAGTTCTTC.

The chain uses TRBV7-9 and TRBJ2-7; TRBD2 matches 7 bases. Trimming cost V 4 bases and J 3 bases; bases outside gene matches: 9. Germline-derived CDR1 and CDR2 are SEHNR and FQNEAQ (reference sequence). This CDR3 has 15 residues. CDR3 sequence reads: CASSYSGDLFYEQYF. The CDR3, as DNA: TGTGCCAGCAGCTACAGCGGGGATCTCTTCTACGAGCAGTACTTC.

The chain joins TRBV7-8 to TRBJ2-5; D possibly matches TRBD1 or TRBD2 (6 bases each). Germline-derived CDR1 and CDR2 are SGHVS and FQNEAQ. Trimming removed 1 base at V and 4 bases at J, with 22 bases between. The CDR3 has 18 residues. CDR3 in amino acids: CASSLGGGQRSSAETQYF. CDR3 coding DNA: TGTGCCAGCAGCTTAGGAGGGGGGCAGCGGTCTTCGGCAGAGACCCAGTACTTC.